The 11 T cell receptor beta chains given below trace back to one sample, sequenced in a study of regulatory T cells in long-lasting Graves disease. Time point specified: newly diagnosed GD, antithyroid drugs for less than 3 months. PBMCs provided the RNA from which the TCR library was made. According to the study, TCR beta libraries were built with iRepertoire HTBI primers and CDR3-region Arm-PCR. TCRdb independently ran MiXCR on the multiplex PCR reads; one entry per CDR3 protein. Seen here are approximately 310,000 distinct CDR3 sequences, 15% to 20% observed once, and the top ten hold approximately 35%. Source: peripheral blood mononuclear cells (PBMCs), taken at new diagnosis, from a patient treated with antithyroid drugs. These receptors originate from a female donor with Graves disease.

For this clonotype: A far more abundant clone sits one base away, making this likely a read error. The chain joins TRBV24-1 to TRBJ2-4; 11 bases agree with TRBD1. The ends lost 3 bases at V and 13 bases at J; junction bases unmatched: 13. Germline CDR1 KGHDR, CDR2 SFDVKD. The CDR3 loop spans 16 amino acids. CDR3 nucleotide sequence: TGTGCCACCAGTGATCAGGGACAGGGGGACGCCGTTGGGCAGTACTTC. Amino acids: CATSDQGQGDAVGQYF.

The gene calls are TRBV12-3 or TRBV12-4 and TRBJ2-7; D gene ambiguous. Trimming removed 7 bases at V and 5 bases at J, with 6 bases between. This CDR3 comprises 10 residues. CDR3 sequence (DNA): TGTGCCAGCAAGAACGACGAGCAGTACTTC. Amino acids: CASKNDEQYF.

This clonotype was observed at least ten times. This chain joins TRBV28 and TRBJ2-7; no firm D call. The CDR3 has 14 residues. Trimming took off 3 bases at V and 2 bases at J, with 11 bases between the two ends. Germline loops: CDR1 MDHEN, CDR2 SYDVKM. Here the CDR3 DNA reads TGTGCCAGCAGTTTGGCTAGAGCTCCCTACGAGCAGTACTTC. Amino acid sequence: CASSLARAPYEQYF.

The chain uses TRBV3-1 and TRBJ2-7; D assignment may be TRBD1 or TRBD2 (7 bases each). The ends were cut back, 0 bases at V and 6 bases at J, with 18 bases in the middle. This CDR3 comprises 16 residues. Germline lookup yields CDR1 LGHDT and CDR2 YNNKEL (reference sequence). The CDR3: CASSQDRLGGGSEQYF. The DNA for the CDR3 is TGTGCCAGCAGCCAAGATCGACTGGGAGGGGGCTCCGAGCAGTACTTC.

In DNA form, the CDR3 reads TGCGCCAGCAGCCAGATAGCGGGTTCCTACAATGAGCAGTTCTTC. It codes for CASSQIAGSYNEQFF. This chain connects TRBV4-3 to TRBJ2-1; 7 bases are shared with TRBD2. This CDR3 has 15 residues. The V gene's germline CDR1 is LGHNA and CDR2 YSLEER. The trim removed 3 bases at V and 1 base at J, leaving 3 bases unmatched.

This clonotype has only a few counts. The J gene is TRBJ1-1, the V gene TRBV3-1, with D uncertain. CDR3 length equals 13 residues. CDR1 and CDR2 (germline): LGHDT, YNNKEL (reference sequence). Deletions cut 4 bases from V and 1 base from J, with 7 bases between. CDR3 sequence reads: CASSPYTNTEAFF. The CDR3 nucleotides read TGTGCCAGCAGCCCGTACACGAACACTGAAGCTTTCTTT. Together with reference TRBV3-1 and TRBJ1-1, the CDR3 gives the full variable domain: DTAVSQTPKYLVTQMGNDKSIKCEQNLGHDTMYWYKQDSKKFLKIMFSYNNKELIINETVPNRFSPKSPDKAHLNLHINSLELGDSAVYFCASSPYTNTEAFFGQGTRLTVV.

J is TRBJ2-1 and V is TRBV15; 10 positions match TRBD2. V lost 1 base, J lost 4 bases, and 1 base stayed unmatched. From germline, CDR1 is LNHNV and CDR2 YYDKDF (reference sequence). The length of the CDR3 is 15 residues. This chain's CDR3 is CATSRAAGGYNEQFF. The CDR3 DNA reads as TGTGCCACCAGCAGAGCAGCGGGAGGGTACAATGAGCAGTTCTTC.

Remarks on this clonotype: A single base is all that separates this from a far larger clone, so a read error is likely. The CDR3 ends on some other residue instead of the conserved phenylalanine or tryptophan, so this is likely a read error. J is TRBJ1-2 and V is TRBV11-3; D not resolved. The V and J ends lost 6 bases and 3 bases respectively, with 8 bases between them. Germline values: CDR1 SGHNT, CDR2 YENEEA. The CDR3 extends over 12 amino acids. The CDR3 DNA follows: TGTGCCAGCAGTCCACCCCACTATGGCTACACCCTC. Protein: CASSPPHYGYTL.

There are many counts of this clonotype. The chain has TRBV28 and TRBJ2-3; TRBD2 aligns across 9 bases. The CDR3 is 16 residues long. Per the germline V gene, CDR1 is MDHEN and CDR2 is SYDVKM. V gave up 7 bases and J gave up 5 bases; unmatched junction bases: 13. The chain's CDR3 is CASNKVAGAVGDTQYF. The DNA for the CDR3 is TGTGCCAGCAATAAGGTAGCGGGAGCCGTGGGAGATACGCAGTATTTT.

This clonotype was detected only a few times. The chain carries TRBV14 and TRBJ2-1, with TRBD2 matching over 8 bases. The V and J ends lost 3 bases and 9 bases, in that order; junction bases with no gene match: 10. CDR3 size: 15 residues. Per the germline V gene, CDR1 is SGHDN and CDR2 is FVKESK. The CDR3 region is CASSQRLAGTGEQFF. The CDR3 nucleotides read TGTGCCAGCAGCCAGAGATTAGCGGGAACGGGTGAGCAGTTCTTC.

In its sample, this clonotype was seen many times. The rearrangement joins TRBV5-4 to TRBJ2-1; D is possibly TRBD2 (5 bases). This CDR3 contains 16 residues. Trimming removed 0 bases at V and 10 bases at J, with 20 bases between. Germline CDR1 SGHNT, CDR2 YYREEE (reference sequence). The CDR3 protein is CASSLAGLAGELEQFF. CDR3 nucleotides: TGTGCCAGCAGCTTGGCTGGTCTAGCTGGGGAGTTGGAGCAGTTCTTC. The full variable domain, with the rest looked up from reference TRBV5-4 and TRBJ2-1, is ETGVTQSPTHLIKTRGQQVTLRCSSQSGHNTVSWYQQALGQGPQFIFQYYREEENGRGNFPPRFSGLQFPNYSSELNVNALELDDSALYLCASSLAGLAGELEQFFGPGTRLTVL.